A single sample is the source of the 29 T cell receptor beta chains below, sequenced in a study of blood T cells in healthy people across ages. The authors ran a second PCR of roughly 6 to 12 cycles using a sample-barcoded 5' primer and a J-beta primer mix. From the 5' RACE reads, TCRdb called clonotypes with MiXCR, one entry per CDR3 protein. The data contain roughly 1,000,000 distinct CDR3 sequences, around 25% of them singletons. The sample was also linked to a second study, of T cells of mothers and their children.

The sequenced sample consisted of blood. The source is a girl aged 2 to 10 in good health.

The chain combines TRBV20-1 with TRBJ1-5, with TRBD1 as a possible D gene (5 bases). CDR1 is DFQATT, CDR2 SNEGSKA, per germline (reference sequence). This CDR3 is 15 amino acids long. Trimming left V 2 bases short and J 4 bases short, with 15 bases between. CDR3: CSARTVQGVNQPQHF. The CDR3 bases are TGCAGTGCTAGAACGGTCCAGGGCGTTAATCAGCCCCAGCATTTT.

This clonotype has more than one count but fewer than ten. V is TRBV5-6 and J is TRBJ2-1; no definite D call. The CDR3 has 12 amino acids. Deletions cut 4 bases from V and 10 bases from J, with 12 bases between. Looked up from germline, CDR1 is SGHDT and CDR2 is YYEEEE. The CDR3 coding sequence is TGTGCCAGCAGCCAATTGATGGGGGAGCAGTTCTTC. Translating it yields CASSQLMGEQFF.

The V and J genes are TRBV5-5 and TRBJ2-7; 7 nucleotides match TRBD2. The CDR3 is 19 residues long. Germline V CDR1 and CDR2: SGHKS, YYEKEE (reference sequence). The ends lost 4 bases at V and 3 bases at J; junction bases unmatched: 22. This CDR3 reads CASSGRGAARAGVVYEQYF. CDR3 DNA sequence: TGTGCCAGCAGCGGGAGAGGGGCCGCCAGGGCGGGGGTAGTCTACGAGCAGTACTTC. Variable domain in full (rest from reference TRBV5-5 and TRBJ2-7): DAGVTQSPTHLIKTRGQQVTLRCSPISGHKSVSWYQQVLGQGPQFIFQYYEKEERGRGNFPDRFSARQFPNYSSELNVNALLLGDSALYLCASSGRGAARAGVVYEQYFGPGTRLTVT.

This clonotype was counted only a few times. The chain has TRBV4-1 and TRBJ1-2; D remains unclear. The CDR3 spans 13 residues. Germline V lookup: CDR1 MGHRA, CDR2 YSYEKL. The ends were cut back, 3 bases at V and 7 bases at J, with 12 bases in the middle. CDR3 loop: CASSHLAGLGYTF. CDR3 nucleotides: TGCGCCAGCAGCCACCTCGCGGGTCTTGGCTACACCTTC.

The V call is TRBV18, the J call TRBJ2-1; 11 bases line up with TRBD2. Germline CDR1 is KGHSH and CDR2 is LQKENI. This CDR3 comprises 16 residues. The V and J ends lost 2 bases and 4 bases, in that order; junction bases with no gene match: 4. Written as DNA, the CDR3 is TGTGCCAGCTCACCAAAGGGACTAGCGGAATACAATGAGCAGTTCTTC. Translating it yields CASSPKGLAEYNEQFF.

The chain carries TRBV7-3 and TRBJ2-7, with 12 bases identical to TRBD2. CDR1 is SGHTA and CDR2 is FQGTGA in the germline V gene. The CDR3 is made up of 15 amino acids. Trimming took 5 bases from V and 3 from J; bases not matched to a gene: 5. CDR3 coding DNA: TGTGCCAGCAGCCCTAGCGGGGGGGCATTCTACGAGCAGTACTTC. This encodes CASSPSGGAFYEQYF.

There are a few counts of this clonotype. The chain employs TRBV28 and TRBJ1-4, with D possibly TRBD1 on 5 matching bases. This CDR3 has 16 residues. V was trimmed by 5 bases and J by 7 bases, leaving 20 bases between them. Germline CDR1 and CDR2: MDHEN and SYDVKM. CDR3 loop: CASSPSDLPQGEKLFF. The CDR3 DNA reads as TGTGCCAGCAGTCCCTCGGACCTACCGCAGGGTGAAAAACTGTTTTTT.

This clonotype was picked up a small number of times. The rearrangement joins TRBV5-6 to TRBJ2-2; D gene uncertain. The V and J ends lost 4 bases and 9 bases respectively, with 10 bases between them. The V gene's germline CDR1 is SGHDT and CDR2 YYEEEE. This CDR3 is 12 amino acids long. The CDR3 coding sequence is TGTGCCAGCAGCCCTCTAGGCCGGGAGCTGTTTTTT. Its translation: CASSPLGRELFF.

In this sample, this clonotype turned up a few times. Its ends do not fully match the called genes, so a read error is possible. The chain links TRBV20-1 to TRBJ2-5; D possibly corresponds to TRBD1 (5 bases). The CDR3 has 12 residues. The germline V gene has CDR1 DFQATT and CDR2 SNEGSKA (reference sequence). The CDR3 DNA follows: TGCAGTGCTAGATGGGGCGGAGAGGCCCAGTACTTC. Amino acids: CSARWGGEAQYF.

This chain links TRBV4-2 with TRBJ1-2; D not resolved. This CDR3 contains 13 residues. Germline V gives CDR1 LGHNA, CDR2 YNFKEQ. Trimming removed 1 base at V and 4 bases at J, with 7 bases between. The DNA of the CDR3 is TGTGCCAGCAGCCAAGGGTCGCTCTATGGCTACACCTTC. Translating it yields CASSQGSLYGYTF.

The chain combines TRBV6-1 with TRBJ2-2; 15 nucleotides agree with TRBD2. CDR3 size: 21 residues. The V gene end was trimmed by 6 bases and the J gene end by 2 bases; junction bases not matched to a gene: 16. Germline lookup yields CDR1 MNHNS and CDR2 SASEGT. The CDR3 region has the DNA TGTGCCAGCAGAACCTTCGGGACTAGCGGGAGGTGGGGGTCTAACACCGGGGAGCTGTTTTTT. Translated: CASRTFGTSGRWGSNTGELFF.

This clonotype was counted only a few times. This chain connects TRBV2 to TRBJ2-2, with D perhaps assigned TRBD1 or TRBD2 (5 bases each). The V end lost 4 bases, the J end lost 7 bases, and 7 bases lay between the germline ends. The CDR3 extends over 12 amino acids. Germline lookup yields CDR1 SNHLY and CDR2 FYNNEI. For the CDR3, the DNA is TGTGCCAGCAGTGGGGACGGCGGGGAGCTGTTTTTT. Translating it yields CASSGDGGELFF. The full variable domain, its missing parts supplied by reference TRBV2 and TRBJ2-2, is EPEVTQTPSHQVTQMGQEVILRCVPISNHLYFYWYRQILGQKVEFLVSFYNNEISEKSEIFDDQFSVERPDGSNFTLKIRSTKLEDSAMYFCASSGDGGELFFGEGSRLTVL.

The chain has TRBV20-1 and TRBJ2-2; 9 positions match TRBD2. Trimming at V came to 5 bases and at J to 0 bases, leaving 4 bases not matched to a gene. This CDR3 contains 15 residues. Germline V gives CDR1 DFQATT, CDR2 SNEGSKA (reference sequence). The CDR3 region is CSAQRLAANTGELFF. CDR3 DNA sequence: TGCAGTGCTCAAAGACTAGCGGCGAACACCGGGGAGCTGTTTTTT.

The chain couples TRBV6-1 to TRBJ1-2; a possible D gene is TRBD1 (5 bases). V was pared by 4 bases and J by 3 bases, with 15 bases between. This CDR3 contains 15 residues. The germline gives CDR1 MNHNS, CDR2 SASEGT. In DNA, the CDR3 is TGTGCCAGCAGTGGATCGGGACTTTCAGACTATGGCTACACCTTC. Translating gives CASSGSGLSDYGYTF.

This clonotype was seen repeatedly, ten times or more. Compared with germline, one end of the junction differs, possibly owing to a read error. The rearrangement links TRBV6-2 or TRBV6-3 to TRBJ2-1; D gene ambiguous. Germline V CDR1 and CDR2: MNHEY, SVGEGT. There are 14 residues in the CDR3. The CDR3 spells CASSSASSHNEQFF. In nucleotides, the CDR3 is TGTGCCAGCAGTTCGGCGAGCTCCCACAATGAGCAGTTCTTC.

This clonotype was detected only a few times. This chain joins TRBV7-2 and TRBJ2-3; D call uncertain. Germline values: CDR1 SGHTA, CDR2 FQGNSA. The germline V and J ends were trimmed by 1 base and 5 bases, with 16 bases remaining between them. The CDR3 is made up of 16 amino acids. The CDR3 reads CASSLVGSRPKDTQYF. The CDR3 nucleotides are TGTGCCAGCAGCTTAGTTGGTTCACGTCCCAAAGATACGCAGTATTTT.

This clonotype was counted only a few times. This sequence joins TRBV6-6 and TRBJ1-5; tentatively, D is TRBD1 (5 bases). The CDR3 is made up of 13 amino acids. Looked up from germline, CDR1 is MNHNY and CDR2 is SVGAGI (reference sequence). Trimming removed 4 bases at V and 7 bases at J, with 11 bases between. The CDR3 protein is CASSSQRGQPQHF. Written as DNA, the CDR3 is TGTGCCAGCAGTTCCCAGCGGGGGCAGCCCCAGCATTTT.

The CDR3 DNA reads TGCGCCAGCAGCTTTGCCCGTCTCGATGGCTACACCTTC. It codes for CASSFARLDGYTF. The chain employs TRBV5-1 and TRBJ1-2; no firm D call. CDR1 is SGHRS and CDR2 is YFSETQ in the germline V gene. The V end lost 2 bases, the J end lost 6 bases, and 11 bases lay between the germline ends. The CDR3 has 13 residues. Using reference TRBV5-1 and TRBJ1-2 for the parts outside the CDR3, the full variable domain is KAGVTQTPRYLIKTRGQQVTLSCSPISGHRSVSWYQQTPGQGLQFLFEYFSETQRNKGNFPGRFSGRQFSNSRSEMNVSTLELGDSALYLCASSFARLDGYTFGSGTRLTVV.

As to this clonotype: Compared with germline, one end of the junction differs, possibly owing to a read error. The chain joins TRBV7-2 to TRBJ1-2, with 9 nucleotides matching TRBD1. CDR3 length equals 16 residues. Germline loops: CDR1 SGHTA, CDR2 FQGNSA. This CDR3 is CAGSLRTGAKNYGYTF. For the CDR3, the DNA is TGTGCCGGCAGCTTAAGGACAGGGGCCAAGAACTATGGCTACACCTTC.

Only a few counts were recorded for this clonotype. The J gene is TRBJ1-2, the V gene TRBV7-9, with D hard to call. Trimming stripped 0 bases from V and 6 bases from J, with 17 bases between. Germline loops: CDR1 SEHNR, CDR2 FQNEAQ (reference sequence). The CDR3 has 16 residues. The CDR3 spells CASSLAVERLAHGYTF. CDR3 DNA sequence: TGTGCCAGCAGCTTAGCCGTTGAGAGGCTGGCCCATGGCTACACCTTC.

This clonotype was observed a handful of times. The chain combines TRBV6-1 with TRBJ1-5; D uncertain. CDR1 is MNHNS, CDR2 SASEGT, per germline. This CDR3 is built from 15 residues. V was shortened by 4 bases and J by 5 bases, with 15 bases between the two germline ends. This chain's CDR3 is CASSVAFYVDQPQHF. CDR3 DNA: TGTGCCAGCAGTGTCGCGTTTTACGTAGATCAGCCCCAGCATTTT.

This chain connects TRBV20-1 to TRBJ2-5; D is perhaps TRBD2 (5 bases). Germline CDR1 is DFQATT and CDR2 is SNEGSKA (reference sequence). V lost 5 bases to trimming and J lost 3 bases, with 13 bases between them. The CDR3 extends over 13 amino acids. CDR3 coding DNA: TGCAGTGCTGAGCGGAACCCAAAAGAGACCCAGTACTTC. Amino acids: CSAERNPKETQYF.

This clonotype was observed a handful of times. The V and J genes are TRBV6-5 and TRBJ2-1; 9 positions agree with TRBD2. This CDR3 is built from 12 residues. Unmatched junction bases numbered 0, after V lost 2 bases and J lost 10 bases. Germline CDR1 MNHEY, CDR2 SVGAGI. The DNA for the CDR3 is TGTGCCAGCAGTTACGGACTAGCGGAGCAGTTCTTC. This codes for CASSYGLAEQFF.

This clonotype appeared many times. The chain carries TRBV6-6 and TRBJ2-5; D may correspond to TRBD1 or TRBD2 (5 bases each). Germline lookup yields CDR1 MNHNY and CDR2 SVGAGI (reference sequence). This CDR3 is 12 amino acids long. With 0 bases removed from V and 6 bases from J, the gap between germline ends came to 5 bases. The CDR3, as DNA: TGTGCCAGCAGTTACTCGGGACAGACCCAGTACTTC. Amino acids: CASSYSGQTQYF.

The chain joins TRBV7-8 to TRBJ1-3, with D possibly being TRBD1 (5 bases). The V gene lost 5 bases and the J gene lost 6 bases, with 20 bases spanning the gap. The CDR3 loop spans 16 amino acids. Germline loops: CDR1 SGHVS, CDR2 FQNEAQ. DNA of the CDR3: TGTGCCAGCAGCCCAAGCACCAACCAAGGGGCAAACACCATATATTTT. Its protein product is CASSPSTNQGANTIYF.

V usage is TRBV29-1 and J usage is TRBJ2-3, with 14 nucleotides matching TRBD2. Per the germline V gene, CDR1 is SQVTM and CDR2 is ANQGSEA. The ends lost 8 bases at V and 1 base at J; junction bases unmatched: 14. CDR3 length: 18 amino acids. The CDR3 protein is CSTKGGLAGEGGTDTQYF. CDR3 DNA: TGCAGCACAAAAGGGGGACTAGCGGGAGAGGGAGGCACAGATACGCAGTATTTT.

The chain recombines TRBV29-1 with TRBJ2-5; D tentatively fits TRBD1 or TRBD2 (6 bases each). This CDR3 comprises 12 residues. V lost 7 bases and J lost 7, with 16 bases in between. The germline V gene encodes CDR1 SQVTM and CDR2 ANQGSEA. The DNA for the CDR3 is TGCAGCGCGGACGGGGGCCAGGGGACCCAGTACTTC. Residues: CSADGGQGTQYF.

This clonotype has more than one count but fewer than ten. The chain is built from TRBV7-8 and TRBJ2-2, with 9 positions matching TRBD1. There are 17 residues in the CDR3. The trim removed 5 bases at V and 7 bases at J, leaving 14 bases unmatched. CDR1 and CDR2 from the germline V gene are SGHVS and FQNEAQ. CDR3 loop: CASSPIPGTGISGELFF. The CDR3 DNA follows: TGTGCCAGCAGCCCTATCCCCGGGACAGGGATAAGCGGGGAGCTGTTTTTT.

The rearrangement uses TRBV27 and TRBJ1-2; possibly TRBD1 for D (5 bases). V lost 8 bases to trimming and J lost 5 bases, with 18 bases between them. The CDR3 sequence is 14 residues long. From germline, CDR1 is MNHEY and CDR2 SMNVEV (reference sequence). The CDR3, as DNA: TGTGCCAGCGGCCAAACAGGACGCCCTTATGGCTACACCTTC. Its translation is CASGQTGRPYGYTF.